The next 32 T cell receptor beta chains were all read from a single sample in a study of ipilimumab plus nivolumab after autologous stem cell transplantation. Sequencing used immunoSEQ multiplex PCR; TCRdb keeps in-frame clones, though not all of them. This table holds about 6,300 clones, 80% to 90% found once. The starting material was PBMCs, obtained in a trial of ipilimumab plus nivolumab as post-transplant consolidation. These receptors were obtained from a female donor with multiple myeloma.

This sequence joins TRBV5-4 and TRBJ2-5; 11 bases map to TRBD2. The V segment lost 3 bases and the J segment 5 bases; nucleotides outside the gene matches: 9. The germline CDR1 and CDR2 sequences are SGHNT and YYREEE (reference sequence). The CDR3 is 16 residues long. CDR3 sequence (DNA): TGTGCCAGCAGCTCTGCTAGCGGGAGGAGTGTGGAGACCCAGTACTTC. Amino acids: CASSSASGRSVETQYF.

The J gene is TRBJ2-7, the V gene TRBV19; D gene uncertain. The ends were cut back, 6 bases at V and 9 bases at J, with 12 bases in the middle. CDR1 is LNHDA and CDR2 is SQIVND in the germline V gene (reference sequence). The CDR3 totals 11 residues. The CDR3 spells CASRDLRSQYF. Here the CDR3 DNA reads TGTGCCAGTAGGGACCTACGATCGCAGTACTTC.

V usage is TRBV7-2 and J usage is TRBJ2-7, with 10 positions matching TRBD2. J lost 5 bases, V lost 3 bases, and 4 bases had no gene match. CDR1 is SGHTA, CDR2 FQGNSA, per germline. The CDR3 is made up of 14 amino acids. Written as DNA, the CDR3 is TGTGCCAGCAGCTTCGCCGGGACTAGCGACGAGCAGTACTTC. This translates into CASSFAGTSDEQYF. The complete variable domain, with remaining parts taken from reference TRBV7-2 and TRBJ2-7, reads GAGVSQSPSNKVTEKGKDVELRCDPISGHTALYWYRQSLGQGLEFLIYFQGNSAPDKSGLPSDRFSAERTGGSVSTLTIQRTQQEDSAVYLCASSFAGTSDEQYFGPGTRLTVT.

The chain combines TRBV28 with TRBJ2-3; TRBD2 is a possible D gene (6 bases). Germline V gene sequence: CDR1 MDHEN, CDR2 SYDVKM. Trimming cost V 1 base and J 2 bases, with 13 bases left between them. This CDR3 region has 16 residues. DNA for the CDR3: TGTGCCAGCAGTTTATCGGGCGGGGAGAACACAGATACGCAGTATTTT. The encoded protein is CASSLSGGENTDTQYF. The entire variable domain, with the rest obtained from reference TRBV28 and TRBJ2-3, is as follows: DVKVTQSSRYLVKRTGEKVFLECVQDMDHENMFWYRQDPGLGLRLIYFSYDVKMKEKGDIPEGYSVSREKKERFSLILESASTNQTSMYLCASSLSGGENTDTQYFGPGTRLTVL.

This clone appeared once. This rearrangement joins TRBV28 to TRBJ2-1, with 7 bases identical to TRBD2. The germline V gene has CDR1 MDHEN and CDR2 SYDVKM. The CDR3 has 18 amino acids. Trimming took 3 bases from V and 0 from J; bases not matched to a gene: 11. The CDR3 spells CASSFLSIAGFSYNEQFF. The DNA of the CDR3 is TGTGCCAGCAGTTTCTTGTCTATAGCGGGCTTCTCCTACAATGAGCAGTTCTTC. The complete variable domain, with remaining parts taken from reference TRBV28 and TRBJ2-1, reads DVKVTQSSRYLVKRTGEKVFLECVQDMDHENMFWYRQDPGLGLRLIYFSYDVKMKEKGDIPEGYSVSREKKERFSLILESASTNQTSMYLCASSFLSIAGFSYNEQFFGPGTRLTVL.

The chain links TRBV29-1 to TRBJ2-1; 7 bases fit TRBD1. Germline V gene lookup returns CDR1 SQVTM and CDR2 ANQGSEA. J lost 3 bases, V lost 7 bases, and 3 bases had no gene match. This CDR3 has 12 amino acids. CDR3 region: CSEYRGYNEQFF. The CDR3 DNA reads TGCAGCGAGTACAGGGGCTACAATGAGCAGTTCTTC.

The chain employs TRBV6-5 and TRBJ1-1; TRBD1 matches at 7 bases. V dropped 6 bases and J dropped 4; count of bases not matched to a gene: 8. The V gene's germline CDR1 is MNHEY and CDR2 SVGAGI. There are 14 residues in the CDR3. CDR3 protein: CASRKTGIGTEAFF. The CDR3 DNA is TGTGCCAGCAGAAAGACAGGGATTGGCACTGAAGCTTTCTTT.

The genes are TRBV6-6 and TRBJ2-3, with TRBD1 matching 8 bases. CDR1 is MNHNY, CDR2 SVGAGI, per germline (reference sequence). V lost 4 bases and J lost 3; bases outside the gene matches: 9. The CDR3 is made up of 16 amino acids. The DNA of the CDR3 is TGTGCCAGCAGTTCCCCCGGACAGGGTCTGACAGATACGCAGTATTTT. Protein product: CASSSPGQGLTDTQYF.

The genes are TRBV19 and TRBJ1-5; TRBD1 aligns across 9 bases. The junction had 4 bases not matched to a gene; V was cut back by 2 bases and J by 2 bases. The CDR3 is made up of 16 amino acids. Germline V lookup: CDR1 LNHDA, CDR2 SQIVND (reference sequence). The CDR3 here is CASSITDRGGNQPQHF. In DNA, the CDR3 is TGTGCCAGTAGTATAACGGACAGGGGCGGCAATCAGCCCCAGCATTTT.

The rearrangement links TRBV27 to TRBJ1-1; perhaps TRBD1 as D (6 bases). This CDR3 contains 16 residues. Germline CDR1 is MNHEY and CDR2 is SMNVEV (reference sequence). With 1 base removed from V and 4 bases from J, the gap between germline ends came to 16 bases. As DNA, the CDR3 is TGTGCCAGCAGTTTATTGTCCCTCCTCAGGGGCACTGAAGCTTTCTTT. It specifies CASSLLSLLRGTEAFF.

This sequence joins TRBV6-5 and TRBJ2-3; 14 bases line up with TRBD2. The CDR3 has 16 amino acids. V dropped 4 bases and J dropped 5; count of bases not matched to a gene: 5. The germline V gene has CDR1 MNHEY and CDR2 SVGAGI. CDR3 sequence: CASSSGTSGSGDTQYF. In DNA form, the CDR3 reads TGTGCCAGCAGTTCGGGGACTAGCGGGAGTGGAGATACGCAGTATTTT.

The rearrangement joins TRBV19 to TRBJ2-1, with 9 positions matching TRBD1. CDR3 length: 16 amino acids. Germline V CDR1 and CDR2: LNHDA, SQIVND (reference sequence). Unmatched junction bases numbered 8, after V lost 4 bases and J lost 4 bases. CDR3 bases: TGTGCCAGTAGTAAAAACAGGGGGCTTGGATACAATGAGCAGTTCTTC. It codes for CASSKNRGLGYNEQFF. The whole variable domain, remainder taken from reference TRBV19 and TRBJ2-1, is DGGITQSPKYLFRKEGQNVTLSCEQNLNHDAMYWYRQDPGQGLRLIYYSQIVNDFQKGDIAEGYSVSREKKESFPLTVTSAQKNPTAFYLCASSKNRGLGYNEQFFGPGTRLTVL.

In this sample, this clone turned up once. V usage is TRBV18 and J usage is TRBJ1-5; D gene unclear. Trimming removed 4 bases from V and 2 bases from J, with 15 bases in between. Germline CDR1 is KGHSH and CDR2 is LQKENI. The CDR3 is made up of 16 amino acids. The DNA of the CDR3 is TGTGCCAGCTCACTAAATTACATTTCTGGCAATCAGCCCCAGCATTTT. Its translation: CASSLNYISGNQPQHF.

This clone has a single count. This rearrangement joins TRBV28 to TRBJ1-1; TRBD1 is a possible D gene (6 bases). The CDR3 sequence is 15 residues long. V lost 3 bases to trimming and J lost 5 bases, with 16 bases between them. The V gene's germline CDR1 is MDHEN and CDR2 SYDVKM. CDR3 nucleotides: TGTGCCAGCAGTTTGGGCCCAGGGGCTGTGACTGAAGCTTTCTTT. It codes for CASSLGPGAVTEAFF.

The chain joins TRBV10-3 to TRBJ1-5; the D gene is possibly TRBD1 (5 bases). In germline, CDR1 is ENHRY, CDR2 SYGVKD. The CDR3 extends over 14 amino acids. Trimming stripped 3 bases from V and 7 bases from J, with 13 bases between. The CDR3 loop reads CAISDLGGEQPQHF. The CDR3, as DNA: TGTGCCATCAGTGACTTGGGGGGGGAACAGCCCCAGCATTTT.

The V and J genes are TRBV15 and TRBJ1-6, with D possibly TRBD1 on 6 matching bases. CDR1 and CDR2 from the germline V gene are LNHNV and YYDKDF (reference sequence). CDR3 length: 15 amino acids. With 0 bases removed from V and 5 bases from J, the gap between germline ends came to 8 bases. The CDR3 reads CATSRDPGDNSPLHF. The CDR3 DNA reads TGTGCCACCAGCAGAGATCCAGGGGATAATTCACCCCTCCACTTT.

The chain is built from TRBV28 and TRBJ2-1; TRBD2 matches 11 bases. Germline values: CDR1 MDHEN, CDR2 SYDVKM. CDR3 length: 15 residues. With V trimmed by 7 bases and J by 3 bases, 5 bases remained unmatched. The CDR3 DNA is TGTGCCAGCAAGCTAGCGGGAGGATACTACAATGAGCAGTTCTTC. Its translation: CASKLAGGYYNEQFF.

This chain connects TRBV14 to TRBJ1-2, with D perhaps matching TRBD1 (6 bases). The germline gives CDR1 SGHDN, CDR2 FVKESK. This CDR3 contains 13 residues. V lost 4 bases, J lost 5 bases, and 11 bases lay in between. CDR3 DNA: TGTGCCAGCAGCCGCGTAACAGGGTATGGCTACACCTTC. Translation gives CASSRVTGYGYTF. The whole variable domain, remainder taken from reference TRBV14 and TRBJ1-2, is EAGVTQFPSHSVIEKGQTVTLRCDPISGHDNLYWYRRVMGKEIKFLLHFVKESKQDESGMPNNRFLAERTGGTYSTLKVQPAELEDSGVYFCASSRVTGYGYTFGSGTRLTVV.

This clone occurred once. The rearrangement uses TRBV7-3 and TRBJ1-6, with 9 bases identical to TRBD1. The CDR3 contains 15 residues. Trimming cost V 2 bases and J 7 bases; bases outside gene matches: 3. Germline lookup yields CDR1 SGHTA and CDR2 FQGTGA. The CDR3 nucleotides read TGTGCCAGCAGCTTAGGGACAGGGAGCAATTCACCCCTCCACTTT. Its translation: CASSLGTGSNSPLHF.

This clone appeared once. The rearrangement uses TRBV18 and TRBJ2-7; 8 bases map to TRBD1. CDR3 length: 15 amino acids. CDR1 and CDR2 from the germline V gene are KGHSH and LQKENI. V shed 0 bases and J 6 bases; nucleotides not matched to a gene: 7. The CDR3 nucleotides are TGTGCCAGCTCACCACCTTCGCAGGGGGCATCCGAGCAGTACTTC. This gives the protein CASSPPSQGASEQYF.

The CDR3: CSARGQETQYF. CDR3 DNA sequence: TGCAGTGCTAGGGGTCAAGAGACCCAGTACTTC. V and J are TRBV20-1 and TRBJ2-5; no reliable D call. The CDR3 has 11 amino acids. Germline V lookup: CDR1 DFQATT, CDR2 SNEGSKA (reference sequence). The V end was cut by 3 bases, the J end by 2 bases, with 4 bases between.

The chain couples TRBV29-1 to TRBJ2-1, with D uncertain. CDR1 and CDR2 (germline): SQVTM, ANQGSEA. The V and J ends lost 5 bases and 2 bases respectively, with 13 bases between them. The CDR3 covers 14 residues. In DNA, the CDR3 is TGCAGCGTTCAATTTACAACGCCCTACAATGAGCAGTTCTTC. It translates to CSVQFTTPYNEQFF.

The genes are TRBV7-2 and TRBJ2-1; tentatively, D is TRBD2 (5 bases). This CDR3 comprises 13 residues. The V gene's germline CDR1 is SGHTA and CDR2 FQGNSA. V was pared by 1 base and J by 15 bases, with 16 bases between. The DNA of the CDR3 is TGTGCCAGCAGCTTAGAACACTCTCGGGATTCGTTCTTC. Protein sequence: CASSLEHSRDSFF.

The rearrangement links TRBV9 to TRBJ2-2, with D hard to call. Germline CDR1 SGDLS, CDR2 YYNGEE. V shed 5 bases and J shed 4 bases, with 12 bases lying between them. The CDR3 is 14 amino acids. As DNA, the CDR3 is TGTGCCAGCAGGGGTAGGGCCTCCACCGGGGAGCTGTTTTTT. Its protein is CASRGRASTGELFF.

The table lists this clone with a count of one. This chain links TRBV7-9 with TRBJ2-5; tentatively, D is TRBD1 (6 bases). V lost 5 bases, J lost 5 bases, and 9 bases lay in between. Germline CDR1 is SEHNR and CDR2 is FQNEAQ (reference sequence). The CDR3 runs 12 residues. The CDR3 region is CASSETGETQYF. CDR3 in DNA: TGTGCCAGCAGCGAAACAGGGGAGACCCAGTACTTC.

The chain links TRBV2 to TRBJ2-7, with a possible D match to TRBD2 (6 bases). The CDR3 totals 14 residues. With 3 bases removed from V and 6 bases from J, the gap between germline ends came to 15 bases. Per germline, CDR1 SNHLY and CDR2 FYNNEI. CDR3 sequence: CASSERQGGVEQYF. The CDR3 region has the DNA TGTGCCAGCAGTGAGCGGCAGGGAGGAGTCGAGCAGTACTTC.

This chain uses TRBV14 with TRBJ2-3, with D unresolved. CDR3 length equals 16 residues. Deletions cut 0 bases from V and 4 bases from J, with 14 bases between. Looked up from germline, CDR1 is SGHDN and CDR2 is FVKESK. The CDR3 sequence: CASSQDPSPLADTQYF. The CDR3 coding sequence is TGTGCCAGCAGCCAAGATCCTTCCCCCCTCGCAGATACGCAGTATTTT.

V and J are TRBV19 and TRBJ2-7, with D tentatively TRBD2 (6 bases). This CDR3 comprises 14 residues. Germline CDR1 LNHDA, CDR2 SQIVND (reference sequence). Trimming shortened V by 3 bases and J by 3 bases, and 12 bases separated the two germline ends. CDR3 sequence: CASSMGGLNYEQYF. CDR3 sequence (DNA): TGTGCCAGTAGTATGGGGGGATTAAACTACGAGCAGTACTTC.

The table lists this clone with a count of one. This sequence joins TRBV10-3 and TRBJ2-3, with 15 bases identical to TRBD2. J lost 0 bases, V lost 6 bases, and 10 bases had no gene match. The CDR3 loop spans 19 amino acids. Germline CDR1 and CDR2: ENHRY and SYGVKD. The CDR3 DNA is TGTGCCATCAGCCGGACTAGCGGGAGGGCCTCGGCTAGCACAGATACGCAGTATTTT. Its protein is CAISRTSGRASASTDTQYF.

The gene calls are TRBV29-1 and TRBJ2-6; tentative D call: TRBD1 (6 bases). CDR1 is SQVTM and CDR2 is ANQGSEA in the germline V gene. CDR3 length equals 12 residues. Deletions cut 4 bases from V and 8 bases from J, with 9 bases between. The CDR3 region is CSVGQDPNVLTF. In nucleotides, the CDR3 is TGCAGCGTTGGACAGGACCCCAACGTCCTGACTTTC. Supplemented by reference TRBV29-1 and TRBJ2-6, the full variable domain reads SAVISQKPSRDICQRGTSLTIQCQVDSQVTMMFWYRQQPGQSLTLIATANQGSEATYESGFVIDKFPISRPNLTFSTLTVSNMSPEDSSIYLCSVGQDPNVLTFGAGSRLTVL.

This clone is a singleton in its sample. The chain joins TRBV10-3 to TRBJ2-3, with 7 bases aligning to TRBD2. The CDR3 contains 17 residues. Germline V gene sequence: CDR1 ENHRY, CDR2 SYGVKD. V gave up 3 bases and J gave up 2 bases; unmatched junction bases: 11. The CDR3 sequence: CAISDPGAGPFTDTQYF. Here the CDR3 DNA reads TGTGCCATCAGTGACCCGGGAGCGGGACCCTTCACAGATACGCAGTATTTT.

Within the sample, this clone is large. The chain employs TRBV27 and TRBJ1-3, with 8 bases that match TRBD1. Germline V gene sequence: CDR1 MNHEY, CDR2 SMNVEV (reference sequence). Losses at the gene ends were 4 bases for V and 7 bases for J; bases not matched to a gene: 12. The length of the CDR3 is 16 residues. The CDR3, as DNA: TGTGCCAGCAGTTCTATATACTCGGACAGGGAGAACACCATATATTTT. Amino acid sequence: CASSSIYSDRENTIYF.